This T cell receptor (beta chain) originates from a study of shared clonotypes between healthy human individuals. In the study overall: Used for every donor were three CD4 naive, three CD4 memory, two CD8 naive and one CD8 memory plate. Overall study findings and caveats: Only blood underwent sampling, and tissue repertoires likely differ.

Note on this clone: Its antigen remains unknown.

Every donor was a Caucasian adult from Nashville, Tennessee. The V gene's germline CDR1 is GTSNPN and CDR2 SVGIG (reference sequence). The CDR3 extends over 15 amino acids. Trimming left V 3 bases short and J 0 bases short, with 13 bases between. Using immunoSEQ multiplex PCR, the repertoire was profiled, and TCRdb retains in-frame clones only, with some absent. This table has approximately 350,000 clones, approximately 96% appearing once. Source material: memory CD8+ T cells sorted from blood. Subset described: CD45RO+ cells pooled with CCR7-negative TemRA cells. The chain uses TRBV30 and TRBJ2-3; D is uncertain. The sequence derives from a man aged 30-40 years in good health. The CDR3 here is CAWSPGWGSTDTQYF. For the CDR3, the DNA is TGTGCCTGGAGCCCCGGTTGGGGTAGCACAGATACGCAGTATTTT. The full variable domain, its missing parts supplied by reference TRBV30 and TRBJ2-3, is SQTIHQWPATLVQPVGSPLSLECTVEGTSNPNLYWYRQAAGRGLQLLFYSVGIGQISSEVPQNLSASRPQDRQFILSSKKLLLSDSGFYLCAWSPGWGSTDTQYFGPGTRLTVL.